One and the same sample provided the 30 T cell receptor beta chains below, sequenced in a study of identical twins. TCRdb ran MiXCR on the 5' RACE reads and lists one entry per CDR3 protein. The table includes about 700,000 distinct CDR3 sequences, around 6% detected once. Sequenced sample: naive T cells sorted from blood. The receptors stem from a man in his late teens or twenties in good health.

The chain joins TRBV29-1 to TRBJ1-2, with TRBD1 as a possible D gene (5 bases). V lost 7 bases and J lost 8, with 17 bases in between. CDR1 and CDR2 (germline): SQVTM, ANQGSEA. The CDR3 has 12 amino acids. In nucleotides, the CDR3 is TGCAGCGCCTTAGCAGGGTTTGACGGCTACACCTTC. Its translation: CSALAGFDGYTF.

V is TRBV30 and J is TRBJ1-5, with a possible D match to TRBD1 (5 bases). Trimming cost V 0 bases and J 2 bases, with 11 bases left between them. Germline CDR1 is GTSNPN and CDR2 is SVGIG (reference sequence). CDR3 length: 15 amino acids. The CDR3 DNA reads TGTGCCTGGAGTGTAAGGGACCCGGGCAATCAGCCCCAGCATTTT. It translates to CAWSVRDPGNQPQHF.

This clonotype was seen repeatedly, ten times or more. This chain connects TRBV5-1 to TRBJ2-7; D may be TRBD2 (5 bases). V lost 4 bases to trimming and J lost 6 bases, with 17 bases between them. Per germline, CDR1 SGHRS and CDR2 YFSETQ. The CDR3 consists of 14 residues. The CDR3 sequence is CASSIGTSRGEQYF. CDR3 DNA sequence: TGCGCCAGCAGCATTGGCACTAGTCGGGGCGAGCAGTACTTC.

This clonotype was counted many times. In DNA form, the CDR3 reads TGTGCCAGCAGCCCGGGGTTCTACAATGAGCAGTTCTTC. Translated, it gives CASSPGFYNEQFF. The rearrangement uses TRBV5-6 and TRBJ2-1, with a possible D match to TRBD2 (5 bases). The V gene's germline CDR1 is SGHDT and CDR2 YYEEEE. The V end lost 4 bases, the J end lost 3 bases, and 8 bases lay between the germline ends. This CDR3 has 13 residues.

The sample holds a few counts of this clonotype. The rearrangement uses TRBV4-1 and TRBJ2-1; D might be TRBD1 (5 bases). Germline-derived CDR1 and CDR2 are MGHRA and YSYEKL. V was trimmed by 1 base and J by 7 bases, leaving 14 bases between them. This CDR3 region has 15 residues. CDR3 DNA sequence: TGCGCCAGCAGCCAAGTAGGGGTGGGTGGAAATGAGCAGTTCTTC. Translating it yields CASSQVGVGGNEQFF.

In its sample, this clonotype was seen many times. The gene calls are TRBV6-2 or TRBV6-3 and TRBJ1-2; D is unresolved. Germline lookup yields CDR1 MNHEY and CDR2 SVGEGT. V lost 5 bases to trimming and J lost 4 bases, with 11 bases between them. The CDR3 runs 13 residues. The CDR3, as DNA: TGTGCCAGCAGTCGGAGCACTACCTATGGCTACACCTTC. Translated: CASSRSTTYGYTF.

There are many counts of this clonotype. The chain combines TRBV14 with TRBJ2-1, with 10 bases matching TRBD2. This CDR3 spans 17 amino acids. CDR1 is SGHDN and CDR2 is FVKESK in the germline V gene. V dropped 0 bases and J dropped 9; count of bases not matched to a gene: 11. DNA of the CDR3: TGTGCCAGCAGCCAAGATAATGCATTTCAGCGGGAGGGTGAGCAGTTCTTC. It translates to CASSQDNAFQREGEQFF.

This clonotype appeared many times. The chain employs TRBV20-1 and TRBJ2-1; 8 bases align to TRBD2. The CDR3 covers 14 residues. After removal of 4 bases from V and 6 bases from J, the junction contained 8 bases not matched to a gene. The V gene's germline CDR1 is DFQATT and CDR2 SNEGSKA (reference sequence). For the CDR3, the DNA is TGCAGTGCTATAAGAGCGGGGGATCGCAATGAGCAGTTCTTC. It specifies CSAIRAGDRNEQFF.

This clonotype was recorded at least ten times. This chain's CDR3 is CATSRGTGRENIQYF. CDR3 bases: TGTGCCACCAGCAGAGGGACAGGTCGGGAAAACATTCAGTACTTC. The chain uses TRBV15 and TRBJ2-4; 7 bases map to TRBD1. Germline V gene data show CDR1 as LNHNV and CDR2 as YYDKDF (reference sequence). The junction had 5 bases not matched to a gene; V was cut back by 1 base and J by 5 bases. The CDR3 has 15 residues. The whole variable domain, remainder taken from reference TRBV15 and TRBJ2-4, is DAMVIQNPRYQVTQFGKPVTLSCSQTLNHNVMYWYQQKSSQAPKLLFHYYDKDFNNEADTPDNFQSRRPNTSFCFLDIRSPGLGDTAMYLCATSRGTGRENIQYFGAGTRLSVL.

In this sample, this clonotype turned up many times. The V call is TRBV7-2, the J call TRBJ2-3; no clear D gene. Between the trimmed V and J ends, which lost 1 base and 1 base, there was a span of 6 bases. This CDR3 is built from 14 residues. Germline assignment: CDR1 SGHTA and CDR2 FQGNSA. In nucleotides, the CDR3 is TGTGCCAGCAGCTTAGGTTGGGGCACAGATACGCAGTATTTT. Translation: CASSLGWGTDTQYF.

This clonotype was found a few times. J is TRBJ2-2 and V is TRBV5-1, with no clear D. The V end was cut by 5 bases, the J end by 1 base, with 12 bases between. The CDR3 extends over 15 amino acids. CDR1 and CDR2 (germline): SGHRS, YFSETQ. CDR3 sequence (DNA): TGCGCCAGCAGTCCCGCCCAAATGAACACCGGGGAGCTGTTTTTT. Translation: CASSPAQMNTGELFF.

This clonotype was observed a handful of times. This sequence joins TRBV5-1 and TRBJ2-3; TRBD2 agrees at 9 bases. CDR1 and CDR2 (germline): SGHRS, YFSETQ. The CDR3 totals 19 residues. Trimming removed 2 bases from V and 2 bases from J; junction bases left unmatched: 15. CDR3 DNA: TGCGCCAGCAGCTTAACTGGACTAGCGAAAGCGGCAAACACAGATACGCAGTATTTT. It is translated as CASSLTGLAKAANTDTQYF.

This clonotype was counted only a few times. V is TRBV7-2 and J is TRBJ2-3, with D possibly matching TRBD2 (5 bases). This CDR3 is built from 15 residues. CDR1 and CDR2 from the germline V gene are SGHTA and FQGNSA. The V and J ends lost 5 bases and 0 bases respectively, with 12 bases between them. The CDR3 coding sequence is TGTGCCAGCAGCCTGCGAGCGGTCAGCACAGATACGCAGTATTTT. Translated, it gives CASSLRAVSTDTQYF.

This clonotype showed up many times. The chain joins TRBV5-1 to TRBJ2-3; TRBD2 matches at 14 bases. CDR3 length: 19 amino acids. The germline V gene has CDR1 SGHRS and CDR2 YFSETQ. V lost 0 bases, J lost 5 bases, and 11 bases stayed unmatched. This CDR3 reads CASSLERTSGRSRRDTQYF. DNA for the CDR3: TGCGCCAGCAGCTTGGAGAGGACTAGCGGGAGGTCTAGGAGAGATACGCAGTATTTT.

The genes are TRBV7-2 and TRBJ2-2, with a possible D match to TRBD2 (5 bases). This CDR3 has 15 residues. Germline-derived CDR1 and CDR2 are SGHTA and FQGNSA. Deletions cut 2 bases from V and 4 bases from J, with 11 bases between. For the CDR3, the DNA is TGTGCCAGCAGCTTAACCGGGATTGGCACCGGGGAGCTGTTTTTT. Translation gives CASSLTGIGTGELFF. The full variable domain, rest sourced from reference TRBV7-2 and TRBJ2-2, is GAGVSQSPSNKVTEKGKDVELRCDPISGHTALYWYRQSLGQGLEFLIYFQGNSAPDKSGLPSDRFSAERTGGSVSTLTIQRTQQEDSAVYLCASSLTGIGTGELFFGEGSRLTVL.

This clonotype has ten or more counts. CDR3 DNA: TGTGCCAGCAGTTTAAGGGATCCAGATACGCAGTATTTT. It encodes CASSLRDPDTQYF. The V call is TRBV12-3 or TRBV12-4, the J call TRBJ2-3; no reliable D call. This CDR3 comprises 13 residues. The V and J ends lost 2 bases and 4 bases respectively, with 7 bases between them.

There are many counts of this clonotype. V is TRBV20-1 and J is TRBJ2-1; D possibly corresponds to TRBD2 (5 bases). V lost 6 bases, J lost 7 bases, and 19 bases lay in between. CDR1 is DFQATT, CDR2 SNEGSKA, per germline (reference sequence). This CDR3 contains 14 residues. CDR3 in amino acids: CSAAGLLAFNEQFF. The CDR3 DNA is TGCAGTGCCGCCGGACTTCTAGCCTTTAATGAGCAGTTCTTC.

This clonotype occurred many times. The chain recombines TRBV25-1 with TRBJ2-7, with 10 bases fitting TRBD2. Germline CDR1 reads MGHDK; CDR2 reads SYGVNS. The CDR3 has 14 amino acids. The ends lost 4 bases at V and 5 bases at J; junction bases unmatched: 5. The CDR3 DNA follows: TGTGCCAGCAGTGGGGCTAGCGGGAGAAACGAGCAGTACTTC. Translation: CASSGASGRNEQYF.

This clonotype has only a few counts. The chain uses TRBV9 and TRBJ2-7; perhaps TRBD1 as D (6 bases). Trimming took 3 bases from V and 0 from J, leaving 10 bases between them. The germline gives CDR1 SGDLS, CDR2 YYNGEE. This CDR3 has 14 residues. The CDR3 region is CASSAGTNSYEQYF. The CDR3 DNA reads TGTGCCAGCAGCGCCGGGACAAACTCCTACGAGCAGTACTTC. The whole variable domain, filled in from reference TRBV9 and TRBJ2-7, reads DSGVTQTPKHLITATGQRVTLRCSPRSGDLSVYWYQQSLDQGLQFLIQYYNGEERAKGNILERFSAQQFPDLHSELNLSSLELGDSALYFCASSAGTNSYEQYFGPGTRLTVT.

This clonotype was recorded many times. CDR3 loop: CASSKRAPGGNQPQHF. CDR3 DNA sequence: TGTGCCAGCAGTAAACGGGCCCCAGGGGGCAATCAGCCCCAGCATTTT. The chain links TRBV28 to TRBJ1-5, with D perhaps TRBD1 (6 bases). V lost 5 bases to trimming and J lost 2 bases, with 16 bases between them. The CDR3 has 16 residues. The V gene's germline CDR1 is MDHEN and CDR2 SYDVKM.

This clonotype was seen ten or more times. CDR3 sequence reads: CASSQDRGSYEQYF. CDR3 bases: TGCGCCAGCAGCCAAGACAGGGGGTCCTACGAGCAGTACTTC. The chain carries TRBV4-3 and TRBJ2-7, with 7 nucleotides matching TRBD1. J gave up 1 base and V 0 bases, and 0 bases lay outside the gene matches. Germline V gene sequence: CDR1 LGHNA, CDR2 YSLEER. There are 14 residues in the CDR3.

The genes are TRBV5-1 and TRBJ1-5; unclear D gene. CDR3 length: 13 residues. Germline CDR1 is SGHRS and CDR2 is YFSETQ. Trimming cost V 4 bases and J 5 bases, with 10 bases left between them. CDR3 protein: CASSIGSDQPQHF. CDR3 bases: TGCGCCAGCAGCATAGGAAGCGATCAGCCCCAGCATTTT.

This clonotype was detected ten times or more. Compared with germline, one end of the junction differs, possibly owing to a read error. The chain combines TRBV12-3 or TRBV12-4 with TRBJ2-1; TRBD2 matches at 11 bases. The CDR3 runs to 12 residues. CDR3 coding DNA: TGTGCCAGCAGATTAGCGGGAGGGTCAGCGTTCTTC. It yields the protein CASRLAGGSAFF.

This clonotype came up many times. The chain links TRBV7-8 to TRBJ2-1; TRBD1 matches 10 bases. J gave up 6 bases and V 2 bases, and 4 bases lay outside the gene matches. The CDR3 covers 15 residues. CDR1 SGHVS and CDR2 FQNEAQ come from the germline V gene. CDR3 in amino acids: CASSLRQGALNEQFF. CDR3 nucleotides: TGTGCCAGCAGCTTAAGACAGGGGGCCCTCAATGAGCAGTTCTTC.

This sequence joins TRBV7-9 and TRBJ2-3; D might be TRBD1 (6 bases). The V end was cut by 5 bases, the J end by 10 bases, with 13 bases between. Germline CDR1 reads SEHNR; CDR2 reads FQNEAQ (reference sequence). This CDR3 spans 12 amino acids. The CDR3 here is CASSPAGVAQYF. Written as DNA, the CDR3 is TGTGCCAGCAGCCCAGCAGGGGTGGCGCAGTATTTT.

V and J are TRBV20-1 and TRBJ2-1, with D possibly being TRBD2 (6 bases). The length of the CDR3 is 13 residues. Germline loops: CDR1 DFQATT, CDR2 SNEGSKA (reference sequence). The germline V and J ends were trimmed by 3 bases and 4 bases, with 10 bases remaining between them. CDR3 region: CSARGTGYNEQFF. The CDR3 DNA sequence: TGCAGTGCTAGGGGGACTGGTTACAATGAGCAGTTCTTC.

This clonotype was picked up many times. The V call is TRBV4-2, the J call TRBJ2-2; 8 bases align to TRBD2. V was pared by 4 bases and J by 0 bases, with 4 bases of the junction left unmatched. CDR1 and CDR2 (germline): LGHNA, YNFKEQ. The CDR3 loop spans 16 amino acids. CDR3 protein: CASSPLAGPNTGELFF. CDR3 nucleotide sequence: TGTGCCAGCAGCCCCTTAGCGGGACCGAACACCGGGGAGCTGTTTTTT.

The chain is built from TRBV19 and TRBJ1-5; 8 bases are a match to TRBD1. The J segment lost 5 bases and the V segment lost 7 bases, leaving 7 bases of the junction unmatched. This CDR3 is 14 amino acids long. Germline assignment: CDR1 LNHDA and CDR2 SQIVND (reference sequence). CDR3 sequence reads: CASTPDRGYQPQHF. The CDR3 DNA is TGTGCCAGTACCCCTGACAGGGGTTATCAGCCCCAGCATTTT.

This clonotype was detected only a few times. The rearrangement links TRBV14 to TRBJ2-1; 12 nucleotides match TRBD2. This CDR3 has 15 amino acids. V shed 3 bases and J 9 bases; nucleotides not matched to a gene: 6. Germline V CDR1 and CDR2: SGHDN, FVKESK. The DNA of the CDR3 is TGTGCCAGCAGCCACGAAAGACTAGCGGGAGTTGAGCAGTTCTTC. It encodes CASSHERLAGVEQFF. The full variable domain, rest sourced from reference TRBV14 and TRBJ2-1, is EAGVTQFPSHSVIEKGQTVTLRCDPISGHDNLYWYRRVMGKEIKFLLHFVKESKQDESGMPNNRFLAERTGGTYSTLKVQPAELEDSGVYFCASSHERLAGVEQFFGPGTRLTVL.

This chain joins TRBV24-1 and TRBJ1-5; D unresolved. The ends were cut back, 7 bases at V and 7 bases at J, with 13 bases in the middle. The CDR3 is 13 residues long. Looked up from germline, CDR1 is KGHDR and CDR2 is SFDVKD. The CDR3 here is CATRCRDQQPQHF. CDR3 DNA sequence: TGTGCCACCAGGTGTAGGGATCAACAGCCCCAGCATTTT.